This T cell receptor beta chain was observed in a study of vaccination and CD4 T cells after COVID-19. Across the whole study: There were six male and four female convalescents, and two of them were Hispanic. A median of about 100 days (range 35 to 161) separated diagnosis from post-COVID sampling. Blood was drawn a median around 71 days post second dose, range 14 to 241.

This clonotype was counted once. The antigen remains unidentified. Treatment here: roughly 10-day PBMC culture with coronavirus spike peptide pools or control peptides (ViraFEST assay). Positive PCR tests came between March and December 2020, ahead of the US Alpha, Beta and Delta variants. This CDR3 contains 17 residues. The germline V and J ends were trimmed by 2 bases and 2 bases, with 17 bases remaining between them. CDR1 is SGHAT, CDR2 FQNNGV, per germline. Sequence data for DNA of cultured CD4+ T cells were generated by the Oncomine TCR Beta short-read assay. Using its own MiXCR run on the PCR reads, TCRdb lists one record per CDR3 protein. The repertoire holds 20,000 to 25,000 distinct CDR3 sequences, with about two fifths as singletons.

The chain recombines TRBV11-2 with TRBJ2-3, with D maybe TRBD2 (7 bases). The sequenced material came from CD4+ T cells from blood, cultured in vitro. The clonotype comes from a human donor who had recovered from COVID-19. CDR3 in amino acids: CASSLNPAGADTDTQYF. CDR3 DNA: TGTGCCAGCAGCTTAAATCCCGCGGGGGCCGACACAGATACGCAGTATTTT.